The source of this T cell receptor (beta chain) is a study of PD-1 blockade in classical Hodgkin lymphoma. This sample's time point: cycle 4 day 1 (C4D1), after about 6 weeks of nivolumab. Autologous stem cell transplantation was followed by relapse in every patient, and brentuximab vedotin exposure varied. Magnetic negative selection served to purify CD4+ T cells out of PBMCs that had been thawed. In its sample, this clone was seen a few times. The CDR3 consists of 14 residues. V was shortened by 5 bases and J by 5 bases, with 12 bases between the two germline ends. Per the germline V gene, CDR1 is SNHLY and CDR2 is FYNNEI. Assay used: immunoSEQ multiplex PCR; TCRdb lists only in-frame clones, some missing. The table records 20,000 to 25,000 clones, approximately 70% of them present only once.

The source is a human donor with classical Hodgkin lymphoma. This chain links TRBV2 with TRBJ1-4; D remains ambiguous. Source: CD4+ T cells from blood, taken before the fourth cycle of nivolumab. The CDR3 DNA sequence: TGTGCCAGCAGTTTTGATAGAAGAAATGAAAAACTGTTTTTT. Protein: CASSFDRRNEKLFF.